This T cell receptor (beta chain) was sequenced in a study of OX40 agonist ivuxolimab in advanced cancers. Across the study: In this trial design, patients received ivuxolimab intravenously at 0.01 to 10 mg/kg every 2 weeks.

No patient had autoimmune disease or received systemic immunosuppression. Generated by immunoSEQ multiplex PCR, the TCRdb table keeps only in-frame clones and is missing some. Seen here are tens of thousands of clones, approximately 85% observed once, and the top ten hold roughly 0.4%. The V end was cut by 4 bases, the J end by 3 bases, with 19 bases between. CDR3 length: 16 amino acids. Germline CDR1 reads SGHKS; CDR2 reads YYEKEE (reference sequence). The chain couples TRBV5-5 to TRBJ1-2; D ambiguous. This receptor was taken from an adult with an advanced solid tumor such as melanoma, head and neck, liver or kidney cancer. Sample: CD4+ or CD8+ T cells sorted from blood, taken in a trial of the OX40 agonist ivuxolimab. The CDR3 DNA follows: TGTGCCAGCAGCCCCGGTGGGAGAACCACGGACTATGGCTACACCTTC. As protein: CASSPGGRTTDYGYTF.